This T cell receptor (beta chain) derives from a study of CD8+CD57+ T cells in acquired aplastic anemia. Study overall: Sorted CD4+ and CD8+ cell DNA averaged around 3 ug.

This clonotype was counted many times. The antigen is not known. Study-wide results and caveats: Researchers reported that CD8+ Simpson's diversity was not significantly different in patients versus controls.

The TCR beta profiling, which covered VDJ combination and CDR3 sequence, was carried out using genomic DNA as the template. Each CDR3 protein gets one entry after TCRdb re-called the reads with MiXCR. This sample has 150,000 to 200,000 distinct CDR3 sequences, with 64% found just once. The CDR3 is made up of 16 amino acids. Trimming took 0 bases from V and 3 from J; bases not matched to a gene: 6. In germline, CDR1 is SEHNR, CDR2 FQNEAQ (reference sequence). The sample taken for sequencing was sorted CD4+, CD8+, or CD8+CD57+ T cells (not recorded which) from PBMCs. This sequence was found in a human donor with severe aplastic anemia or a healthy control (not recorded which). The rearrangement links TRBV7-9 to TRBJ2-7; 9 nucleotides match TRBD2. The CDR3 nucleotides read TGTGCCAGCAGCTTAGCGCCTAGCGGGGACTACTACGAGCAGTACTTC. It codes for CASSLAPSGDYYEQYF. Using reference TRBV7-9 and TRBJ2-7 for the parts outside the CDR3, the full variable domain is DTGVSQNPRHKITKRGQNVTFRCDPISEHNRLYWYRQTLGQGPEFLTYFQNEAQLEKSRLLSDRFSAERPKGSFSTLEIQRTEQGDSAMYLCASSLAPSGDYYEQYFGPGTRLTVT.